This TCR beta chain was sequenced during a study of blood T cell repertoires in COVID-19. Turning to the study itself: The origin of the acute and convalescent COVID-19 samples was the United States, Italy and Spain. T cells, B-cell-depleted T cells, or PBMCs provided the cDNA or gDNA that served as material.

Original processing methods: For nucleated cells, counts were estimated from reference gene primer amplification. Measured with immunoSEQ multiplex PCR; TCRdb has only the in-frame clones, and not every one. V and J calls and clone size are given by that table; D and trimming were obtained from the DNA. The sample contains roughly 73,000 clones, 86% of which appear only once. CDR1 SGHDT and CDR2 YYEEEE come from the germline V gene. With V trimmed by 4 bases and J by 6 bases, 10 bases remained unmatched. The CDR3 spans 15 residues. The chain is built from TRBV5-6 and TRBJ1-1; 9 nucleotides line up with TRBD1. The TCR originated in a man between 65 and 85 years old with active COVID-19. Source material: peripheral blood. CDR3 nucleotide sequence: TGTGCCAGCAGCCCAGCCGGGACAGGGTCCTCTGAAGCTTTCTTT. Translation: CASSPAGTGSSEAFF.